In its sample, the clone carrying this T cell receptor beta chain was seen a few times. The sample belongs to a study of blood T cells in healthy people across ages. Germline CDR1 SGHAT, CDR2 FQDESV (reference sequence). The CDR3 contains 18 residues. Trimming took 2 bases from V and 0 from J; bases not matched to a gene: 11. A second PCR of 7 to 11 cycles used a sample-barcoded 5' primer and a J-beta primer mix. A template-switch adaptor with 12 random nucleotides tagged each cDNA molecule. TCRdb analysed the 5' RACE reads with MiXCR anew, one entry per CDR3 protein. Of more than 1 million distinct CDR3 sequences listed, 40% to 50% are singletons. PBMCs were isolated at a quantity of at least 7 million per sample.

The sample comprised blood. This TCR came from a woman in her sixties or seventies in good health. The chain has TRBV11-1 and TRBJ2-7, with 9 nucleotides matching TRBD1. The CDR3, as DNA: TGTGCCAGCAGCTTAAATCCGGGACAGGGAGTAAGCTCCTACGAGCAGTACTTC. Amino acids: CASSLNPGQGVSSYEQYF.